Presented here are 30 T cell receptor beta chains from one specimen sequenced in a study of CD8+ T cells in alopecia areata. Indicated treatment: oral pan-JAK inhibitor, 5-10 mg twice daily. cDNA prepared by RNA extraction and subsequent reverse transcription served as the template for sequencing. Repertoires were generated with immunoSEQ multiplex PCR, while TCRdb's copy carries only in-frame clones and drops some. The table has about 170,000 clones, roughly 50% seen once. The sample consisted of CD4+ T cells sorted from blood, taken between weeks 55 and 65, from a patient treated with tofacitinib. The receptors shown here come from a human donor with alopecia areata.

In its sample, this clone was seen a few times. The chain employs TRBV10-3 and TRBJ2-1, with a tentative D call TRBD1 (6 bases). The CDR3 runs 16 residues. V lost 6 bases to trimming and J lost 3 bases, with 18 bases between them. The germline V gene has CDR1 ENHRY and CDR2 SYGVKD. The CDR3 spells CAISGETGLHYNEQFF. DNA for the CDR3: TGTGCCATCAGCGGAGAGACAGGTCTCCACTACAATGAGCAGTTCTTC.

In its sample, this clone was seen a few times. The V call is TRBV27, the J call TRBJ2-7; D ambiguous. In germline, CDR1 is MNHEY, CDR2 SMNVEV (reference sequence). This CDR3 contains 15 residues. With 3 bases removed from V and 0 bases from J, the gap between germline ends came to 12 bases. The CDR3 DNA reads as TGTGCCAGCAGTTTCTCTCCACAATCCTCCTACGAGCAGTACTTC. Translating it yields CASSFSPQSSYEQYF.

There are many counts of this clone. The rearrangement joins TRBV19 to TRBJ2-3; tentative D call: TRBD2 (6 bases). V was trimmed by 8 bases and J by 0 bases, leaving 15 bases between them. The germline CDR1 and CDR2 sequences are LNHDA and SQIVND (reference sequence). The CDR3 is made up of 15 amino acids. As DNA, the CDR3 is TGTGCCAGTGGAGTAGCGGTAACTAGCACAGATACGCAGTATTTT. Protein sequence: CASGVAVTSTDTQYF.

The V call is TRBV7-7, the J call TRBJ2-5; 8 bases agree with TRBD1. This CDR3 is built from 13 residues. The germline gives CDR1 SSHAT, CDR2 FNYEAQ (reference sequence). V shed 4 bases and J 5 bases; nucleotides not matched to a gene: 3. The DNA for the CDR3 is TGTGCCAGCAGCTCCAACAGGGGGGAGACCCAGTACTTC. It codes for CASSSNRGETQYF.

This clone was counted between two and nine times. This chain uses TRBV6-6 with TRBJ2-3; 8 bases line up with TRBD2. The CDR3 sequence is 16 residues long. Trimming at V came to 2 bases and at J to 5 bases, leaving 9 bases not matched to a gene. The V gene's germline CDR1 is MNHNY and CDR2 SVGAGI (reference sequence). The CDR3 DNA is TGTGCCAGCAGTTACCGCAACGGGGGGGCCGAAGATACGCAGTATTTT. Its translation: CASSYRNGGAEDTQYF.

The CDR3 sequence: CASSLGIDTQYF. The CDR3 DNA sequence: TGCGCCAGCAGCCTTGGGATCGATACGCAGTATTTT. The V gene is TRBV4-1, the J gene TRBJ2-3, with D uncertain. The CDR3 consists of 12 residues. Trimming stripped 4 bases from V and 6 bases from J, with 8 bases between. From germline, CDR1 is MGHRA and CDR2 YSYEKL.

The chain links TRBV11-2 to TRBJ1-1, with 12 bases fitting TRBD1. Trimming removed 5 bases from V and 1 base from J; junction bases left unmatched: 8. Germline V lookup: CDR1 SGHAT, CDR2 FQNNGV. The CDR3 runs 17 residues. The chain's CDR3 is CASSPGQGARGNTEAFF. The CDR3, as DNA: TGTGCCAGCAGCCCGGGACAGGGGGCCCGAGGGAACACTGAAGCTTTCTTT.

This clone has a handful of counts. V gene TRBV28 combines with J gene TRBJ1-6, with 8 bases lining up with TRBD1. The V gene end was trimmed by 4 bases and the J gene end by 14 bases; junction bases not matched to a gene: 7. The CDR3 extends over 13 amino acids. Per the germline V gene, CDR1 is MDHEN and CDR2 is SYDVKM. As DNA, the CDR3 is TGTGCCAGCAGTTCAGGACAGGGAGGCACCCTCCACTTT. Translating gives CASSSGQGGTLHF.

Here the CDR3 reads CASSEVTTDNEQFF. The CDR3 bases are TGTGCCAGCAGTGAAGTAACAACCGATAATGAGCAGTTCTTC. The rearrangement links TRBV2 to TRBJ2-1; D call uncertain. This CDR3 has 14 amino acids. V gave up 1 base and J gave up 7 bases, with 11 bases separating them. Germline V gene sequence: CDR1 SNHLY, CDR2 FYNNEI.

Only a few counts were recorded for this clone. The CDR3 DNA is TGTGCCAGCAGGCCTACTAGCGTCTCCGGGGAGCTGTTTTTT. As protein: CASRPTSVSGELFF. This chain uses TRBV7-3 with TRBJ2-2; TRBD2 aligns across 7 bases. In germline, CDR1 is SGHTA, CDR2 FQGTGA. The CDR3 totals 14 residues. The junction had 7 bases not matched to a gene; V was cut back by 6 bases and J by 6 bases.

The rearrangement uses TRBV27 and TRBJ2-2; D unresolved. The CDR3 is made up of 12 amino acids. With 2 bases removed from V and 5 bases from J, the gap between germline ends came to 3 bases. The V gene's germline CDR1 is MNHEY and CDR2 SMNVEV (reference sequence). The CDR3 DNA reads as TGTGCCAGCAGTTTAGGGACCGGGGAGCTGTTTTTT. It specifies CASSLGTGELFF.

Here the CDR3 reads CAISGTGERNIQYF. For the CDR3, the DNA is TGTGCCATCAGCGGGACAGGGGAAAGAAACATTCAGTACTTC. This chain uses TRBV10-3 with TRBJ2-4; TRBD1 aligns across 10 bases. This CDR3 has 14 residues. The germline V gene encodes CDR1 ENHRY and CDR2 SYGVKD. J was trimmed by 6 bases and V by 6 bases; bases with no gene match: 5.

The gene calls are TRBV11-1 and TRBJ1-1, with D uncertain. This CDR3 spans 15 amino acids. Germline V gene lookup returns CDR1 SGHAT and CDR2 FQDESV (reference sequence). Trimming cost V 4 bases and J 0 bases, with 12 bases left between them. The CDR3 DNA follows: TGTGCCAGCAGCTATGGTCGAATCTTGAACACTGAAGCTTTCTTT. The encoded protein is CASSYGRILNTEAFF.

This rearrangement joins TRBV4-1 to TRBJ1-1, with D perhaps matching TRBD1 (5 bases). The germline V gene encodes CDR1 MGHRA and CDR2 YSYEKL. The CDR3 covers 14 residues. The germline V and J ends were trimmed by 6 bases and 0 bases, with 11 bases remaining between them. The DNA for the CDR3 is TGCGCCAGCAGTATACAGGTGATGAACACTGAAGCTTTCTTT. Amino acid sequence: CASSIQVMNTEAFF.

The chain is built from TRBV6-6 and TRBJ1-1; D is uncertain. In germline, CDR1 is MNHNY, CDR2 SVGAGI (reference sequence). CDR3 size: 9 residues. Trimming left V 5 bases short and J 8 bases short, with 3 bases between. The CDR3: CASSPEAFF. The CDR3 DNA reads TGTGCCAGCAGTCCCGAAGCTTTCTTT.

The V and J genes are TRBV11-2 and TRBJ2-2; D remains unclear. Germline CDR1 SGHAT, CDR2 FQNNGV. V was shortened by 2 bases and J by 8 bases, with 9 bases between the two germline ends. The CDR3 runs to 13 residues. In DNA form, the CDR3 reads TGTGCCAGCAGCTTATTGCGGCAGGGGGAGCTGTTTTTT. Translated, it gives CASSLLRQGELFF.

This clone was seen more than once but under ten times. The rearrangement joins TRBV30 to TRBJ1-1; 8 positions match TRBD1. The J segment lost 4 bases and the V segment lost 1 base, leaving 8 bases of the junction unmatched. Germline V gives CDR1 GTSNPN, CDR2 SVGIG (reference sequence). This CDR3 comprises 15 residues. CDR3 in amino acids: CAWSGAGGWGTEAFF. The CDR3 nucleotides read TGTGCCTGGAGTGGGGCAGGGGGCTGGGGCACTGAAGCTTTCTTT.

This chain connects TRBV29-1 to TRBJ1-2, with D possibly matching TRBD1 (6 bases). The CDR3 is made up of 11 amino acids. The ends were cut back, 7 bases at V and 8 bases at J, with 14 bases in the middle. Germline assignment: CDR1 SQVTM and CDR2 ANQGSEA. CDR3 region: CSDSGVGGYTF. The CDR3 DNA sequence: TGCAGCGATTCAGGGGTAGGGGGCTACACCTTC.

This sequence joins TRBV5-1 and TRBJ2-5; 10 nucleotides agree with TRBD1. The ends lost 7 bases at V and 4 bases at J; junction bases unmatched: 7. The CDR3 has 14 residues. The V gene's germline CDR1 is SGHRS and CDR2 YFSETQ. DNA for the CDR3: TGCGCCAGCCGCAGGGACAGGGGAGGAGAGACCCAGTACTTC. The encoded protein is CASRRDRGGETQYF. The full variable domain, completed using reference TRBV5-1 and TRBJ2-5, is KAGVTQTPRYLIKTRGQQVTLSCSPISGHRSVSWYQQTPGQGLQFLFEYFSETQRNKGNFPGRFSGRQFSNSRSEMNVSTLELGDSALYLCASRRDRGGETQYFGPGTRLLVL.

V gene TRBV2 combines with J gene TRBJ1-2; tentatively, D is TRBD1 (5 bases). V lost 6 bases to trimming and J lost 8 bases, with 10 bases between them. This CDR3 region has 11 residues. Germline CDR1 is SNHLY and CDR2 is FYNNEI. This CDR3 reads CASSRDGGYTF. In DNA, the CDR3 is TGTGCCAGCAGCCGGGACGGGGGCTACACCTTC.

This clone was counted a few times. The genes are TRBV30 and TRBJ2-7; D is perhaps TRBD1 (6 bases). The CDR3 is made up of 13 amino acids. Looked up from germline, CDR1 is GTSNPN and CDR2 is SVGIG (reference sequence). The V gene lost 4 bases and the J gene lost 2 bases, with 12 bases spanning the gap. The CDR3 DNA is TGTGCCTGGATACGGCAGGGGCCCTACGAGCAGTACTTC. Translating gives CAWIRQGPYEQYF.

This clone came up once. The J gene is TRBJ2-1, the V gene TRBV5-1; weak D call: TRBD1 (6 bases). Germline CDR1 and CDR2: SGHRS and YFSETQ. Trimming cost V 0 bases and J 3 bases, with 7 bases left between them. The CDR3 contains 14 residues. The CDR3 sequence: CASSLEGVYNEQFF. CDR3 DNA sequence: TGCGCCAGCAGCTTGGAGGGGGTCTACAATGAGCAGTTCTTC. Complete variable domain (other parts from reference TRBV5-1 and TRBJ2-1): KAGVTQTPRYLIKTRGQQVTLSCSPISGHRSVSWYQQTPGQGLQFLFEYFSETQRNKGNFPGRFSGRQFSNSRSEMNVSTLELGDSALYLCASSLEGVYNEQFFGPGTRLTVL.

The chain couples TRBV2 to TRBJ2-5; no reliable D call. Trimming removed 10 bases at V and 5 bases at J, with 8 bases between. Germline-derived CDR1 and CDR2 are SNHLY and FYNNEI. The CDR3 sequence is 10 residues long. The chain's CDR3 is CATALETQYF. The CDR3 coding sequence is TGTGCCACGGCTTTGGAGACCCAGTACTTC.

This clone has more than one count but fewer than ten. The chain couples TRBV20-1 to TRBJ2-7; D not resolved. V was trimmed by 5 bases and J by 5 bases, leaving 10 bases between them. The CDR3 is 11 amino acids. Germline V gene lookup returns CDR1 DFQATT and CDR2 SNEGSKA (reference sequence). In DNA, the CDR3 is TGCAGTGCTCACCTTAGGGACGAGCAGTACTTC. Translation gives CSAHLRDEQYF.

The chain couples TRBV6-6 to TRBJ1-1; D not resolved. V dropped 5 bases and J dropped 11 bases, with 15 bases sitting between them. CDR1 is MNHNY and CDR2 is SVGAGI in the germline V gene (reference sequence). This CDR3 spans 12 amino acids. The CDR3 DNA sequence: TGTGCCAGCAGTCGCTCAGACTCAGGCGCTTTCTTT. This sequence encodes CASSRSDSGAFF.

The chain carries TRBV29-1 and TRBJ2-2; 8 nucleotides match TRBD2. Germline CDR1 SQVTM, CDR2 ANQGSEA. This CDR3 spans 14 amino acids. Germline trimming cut 5 bases from V and 3 bases from J; bases unmatched to any gene: 5. The CDR3 DNA reads as TGCAGCGTTCTGGCGGGGGGCTACACCGGGGAGCTGTTTTTT. It codes for CSVLAGGYTGELFF.

In DNA, the CDR3 is TGTGCTCCGTCCAGGGGGGGGGCCTTCGATACGCAGTATTTT. Its protein is CAPSRGGAFDTQYF. J is TRBJ2-3 and V is TRBV2, with D perhaps matching TRBD1 or TRBD2 (7 bases each). Germline loops: CDR1 SNHLY, CDR2 FYNNEI. The CDR3 spans 14 residues.

The chain is built from TRBV5-1 and TRBJ1-2; 8 positions agree with TRBD1. Germline loops: CDR1 SGHRS, CDR2 YFSETQ. The CDR3 extends over 16 amino acids. V lost 3 bases, J lost 4 bases, and 11 bases stayed unmatched. The CDR3 DNA reads as TGCGCCAGCAGCTCCGGGACAGGAGTTCCAGTCTATGGCTACACCTTC. Its protein is CASSSGTGVPVYGYTF.

The chain carries TRBV6-6 and TRBJ2-4; 12 positions match TRBD2. J gave up 4 bases and V 5 bases, and 6 bases lay outside the gene matches. This CDR3 comprises 16 residues. Germline V gene data show CDR1 as MNHNY and CDR2 as SVGAGI (reference sequence). CDR3 protein: CASSPVLAGGKNIQYF. In nucleotides, the CDR3 is TGTGCCAGCAGTCCCGTTCTAGCGGGGGGGAAAAACATTCAGTACTTC.

This rearrangement joins TRBV30 to TRBJ2-5; D might be TRBD2 (5 bases). Germline CDR1 reads GTSNPN; CDR2 reads SVGIG (reference sequence). V was clipped by 6 bases and J by 5 bases, with 13 bases between them. This CDR3 contains 12 residues. The CDR3 nucleotides read TGTGCCTGCGAGGGTTGGTCGGAGACCCAGTACTTC. Protein: CACEGWSETQYF.